Detailed here is one TCR beta chain. Deletions cut 2 bases from V and 3 bases from J, with 14 bases between. The CDR3 loop spans 15 amino acids. Germline CDR1 and CDR2: DFQATT and SNEGSKA (reference sequence). MiXCR, run by TCRdb on the RT-PCR reads, gives a single entry per CDR3 protein. Of roughly 940,000 distinct CDR3 sequences listed, approximately 18% are singletons. The data derive from a study of patients and donors after allogeneic stem cell transplantation. The chain carries TRBV20-1 and TRBJ1-5; D gene uncertain. The sequenced sample was blood, either unsorted or a sorted T cell fraction (not recorded which). The clonotype originates from a human donor who was either an allogeneic HSCT recipient or a stem cell or donor lymphocyte infusion donor (not recorded which). It is not recorded whose cells these are; they may come from a transplant donor. For the CDR3, the DNA is TGCAGTGCTAGACCAGTATCGGGTATCAATCAGCCCCAGCATTTT. This sequence encodes CSARPVSGINQPQHF.